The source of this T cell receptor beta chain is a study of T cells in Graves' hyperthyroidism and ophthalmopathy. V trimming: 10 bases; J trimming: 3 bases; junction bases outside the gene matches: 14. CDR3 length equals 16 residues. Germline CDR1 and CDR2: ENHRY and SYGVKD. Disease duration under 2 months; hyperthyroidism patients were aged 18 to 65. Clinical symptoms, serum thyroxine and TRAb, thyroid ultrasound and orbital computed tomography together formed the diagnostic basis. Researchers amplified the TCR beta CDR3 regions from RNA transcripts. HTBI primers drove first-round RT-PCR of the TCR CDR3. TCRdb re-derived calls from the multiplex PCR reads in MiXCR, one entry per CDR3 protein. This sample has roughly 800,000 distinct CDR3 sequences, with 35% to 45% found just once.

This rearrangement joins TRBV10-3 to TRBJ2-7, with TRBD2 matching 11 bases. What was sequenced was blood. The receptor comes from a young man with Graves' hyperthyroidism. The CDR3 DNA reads TGTGCCAGCAGCGGAGGCTCGGGACTAGCGGACTACGAGCAGTACTTC. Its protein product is CASSGGSGLADYEQYF.